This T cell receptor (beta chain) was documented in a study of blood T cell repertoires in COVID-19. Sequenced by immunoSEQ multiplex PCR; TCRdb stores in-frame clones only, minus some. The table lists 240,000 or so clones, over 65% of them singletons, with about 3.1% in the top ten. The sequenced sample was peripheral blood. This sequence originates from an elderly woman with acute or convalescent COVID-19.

CDR3 amino acids: CASSIGGRETQYF. CDR3 in DNA: TGTGCCAGTAGTATAGGCGGGAGAGAGACCCAGTACTTC. V and J are TRBV19 and TRBJ2-5; 7 bases fit TRBD2. In germline, CDR1 is LNHDA, CDR2 SQIVND (reference sequence). The CDR3 is made up of 13 amino acids. V lost 1 base, J lost 4 bases, and 0 bases stayed unmatched.